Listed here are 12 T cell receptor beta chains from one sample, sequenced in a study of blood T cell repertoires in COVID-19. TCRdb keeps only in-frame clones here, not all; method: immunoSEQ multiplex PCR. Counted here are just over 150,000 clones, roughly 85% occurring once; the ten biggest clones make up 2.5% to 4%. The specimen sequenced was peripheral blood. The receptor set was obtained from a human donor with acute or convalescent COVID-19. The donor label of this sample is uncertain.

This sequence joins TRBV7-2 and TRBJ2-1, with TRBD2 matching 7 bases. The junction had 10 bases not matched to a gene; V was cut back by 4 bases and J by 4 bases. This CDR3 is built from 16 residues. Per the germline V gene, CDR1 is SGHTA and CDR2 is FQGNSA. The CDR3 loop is CASSSGELASYNEQFF. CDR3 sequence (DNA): TGTGCCAGCAGCTCCGGGGAACTAGCGTCGTACAATGAGCAGTTCTTC.

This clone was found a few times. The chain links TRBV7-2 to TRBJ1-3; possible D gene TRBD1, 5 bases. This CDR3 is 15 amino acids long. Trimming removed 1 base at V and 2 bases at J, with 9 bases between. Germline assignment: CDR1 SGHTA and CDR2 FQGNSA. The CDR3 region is CASSLGTLTGNTIYF. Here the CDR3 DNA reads TGTGCCAGCAGCTTAGGGACACTTACTGGAAACACCATATATTTT.

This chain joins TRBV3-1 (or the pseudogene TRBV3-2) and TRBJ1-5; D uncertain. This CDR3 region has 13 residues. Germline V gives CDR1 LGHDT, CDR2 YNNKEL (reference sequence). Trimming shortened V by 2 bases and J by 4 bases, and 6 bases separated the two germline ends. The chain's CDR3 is CASSQSPNQPQHF. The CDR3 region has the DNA TGTGCCAGCAGCCAAAGCCCTAATCAGCCCCAGCATTTT.

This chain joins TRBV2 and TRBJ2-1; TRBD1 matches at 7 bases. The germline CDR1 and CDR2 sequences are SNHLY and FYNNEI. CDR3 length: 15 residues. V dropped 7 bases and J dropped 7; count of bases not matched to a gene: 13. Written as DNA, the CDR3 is TGTGCCAGCATCCTTGCCGGGACAGAAAAAAATGAGCAGTTCTTC. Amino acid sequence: CASILAGTEKNEQFF. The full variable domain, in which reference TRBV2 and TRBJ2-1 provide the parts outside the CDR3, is EPEVTQTPSHQVTQMGQEVILRCVPISNHLYFYWYRQILGQKVEFLVSFYNNEISEKSEIFDDQFSVERPDGSNFTLKIRSTKLEDSAMYFCASILAGTEKNEQFFGPGTRLTVL.

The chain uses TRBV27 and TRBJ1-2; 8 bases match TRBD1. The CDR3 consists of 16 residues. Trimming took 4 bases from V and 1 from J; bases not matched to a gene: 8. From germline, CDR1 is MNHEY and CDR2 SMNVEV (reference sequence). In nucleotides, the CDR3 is TGTGCCAGCAGTTCTCTCGGACAGGGACTTAACTATGGCTACACCTTC. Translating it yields CASSSLGQGLNYGYTF.

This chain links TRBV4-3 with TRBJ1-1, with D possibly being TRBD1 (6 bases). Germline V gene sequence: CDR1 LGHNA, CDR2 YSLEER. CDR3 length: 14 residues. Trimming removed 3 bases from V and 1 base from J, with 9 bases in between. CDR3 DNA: TGCGCCAGCAGCCATCCGACAGGGAACACTGAAGCTTTCTTT. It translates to CASSHPTGNTEAFF.

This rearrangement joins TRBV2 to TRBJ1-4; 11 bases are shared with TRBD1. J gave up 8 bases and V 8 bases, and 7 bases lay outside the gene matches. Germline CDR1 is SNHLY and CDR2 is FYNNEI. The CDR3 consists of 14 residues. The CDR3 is CASAGDRGWEKLFF. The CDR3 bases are TGTGCCAGCGCCGGGGACAGGGGGTGGGAAAAACTGTTTTTT.

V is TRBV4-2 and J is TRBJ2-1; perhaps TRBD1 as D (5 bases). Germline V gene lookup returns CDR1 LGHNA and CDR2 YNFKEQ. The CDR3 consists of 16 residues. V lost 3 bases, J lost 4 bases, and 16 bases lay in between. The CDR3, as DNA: TGTGCCAGCAGCCACGCGAACAGGAACGTTTACAATGAGCAGTTCTTC. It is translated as CASSHANRNVYNEQFF.

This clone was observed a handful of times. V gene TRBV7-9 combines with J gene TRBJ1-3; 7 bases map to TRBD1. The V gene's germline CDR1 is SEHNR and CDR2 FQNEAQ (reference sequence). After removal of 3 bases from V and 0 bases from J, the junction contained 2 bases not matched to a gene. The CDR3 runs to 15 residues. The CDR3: CASSLGQFSGNTIYF. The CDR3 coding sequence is TGTGCCAGCAGCTTGGGACAGTTCTCTGGAAACACCATATATTTT.

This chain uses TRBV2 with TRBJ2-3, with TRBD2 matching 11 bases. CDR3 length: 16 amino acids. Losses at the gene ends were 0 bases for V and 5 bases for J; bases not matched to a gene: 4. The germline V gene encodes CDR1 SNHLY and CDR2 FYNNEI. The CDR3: CASSEASGGAKDTQYF. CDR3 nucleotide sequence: TGTGCCAGCAGTGAAGCTAGCGGGGGGGCCAAAGATACGCAGTATTTT.

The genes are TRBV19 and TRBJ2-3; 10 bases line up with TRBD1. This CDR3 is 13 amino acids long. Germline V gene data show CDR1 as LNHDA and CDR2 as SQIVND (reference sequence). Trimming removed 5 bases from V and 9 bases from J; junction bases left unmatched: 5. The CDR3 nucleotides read TGTGCCAGTAGTTCACGGGACAGGGGAACGCAGTATTTT. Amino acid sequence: CASSSRDRGTQYF.

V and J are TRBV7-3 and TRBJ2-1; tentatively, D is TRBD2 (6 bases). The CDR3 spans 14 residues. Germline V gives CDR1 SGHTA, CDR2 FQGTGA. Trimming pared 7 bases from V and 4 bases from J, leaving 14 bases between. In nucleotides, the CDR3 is TGTGCCAGCAAGTGGCCGGGGGTATACAATGAGCAGTTCTTC. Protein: CASKWPGVYNEQFF.